The present TCR beta chain was sequenced within a study of T cells in narcolepsy. Using immunoSEQ multiplex PCR, the repertoire was profiled, and TCRdb retains in-frame clones only, with some absent. Among about 24,000 clones listed, approximately 89% were seen once. This TCR was recovered from a human donor with narcolepsy. Sequenced: CD45RA- memory CD4+ T cells from PBMCs.

The CDR3 DNA reads TGTGCCAGCAGACCAGATCTAGCGGGCTACAATGAGCAGTTCTTC. As protein: CASRPDLAGYNEQFF. This chain links TRBV6-5 with TRBJ2-1; 8 positions agree with TRBD2. Germline V lookup: CDR1 MNHEY, CDR2 SVGAGI. This CDR3 contains 15 residues. Unmatched junction bases numbered 7, after V lost 6 bases and J lost 3 bases.